A single sample gave rise to the 16 T cell receptor beta chains below, sequenced in a study of T cells after posttransplantation cyclophosphamide. Sequenced by immunoSEQ multiplex PCR; TCRdb stores in-frame clones only, minus some. The sample consists of 6,000 to 7,500 clones, more than 90% of them appearing once. Busulfan-fludarabine conditioning, marrow transplant, and cyclophosphamide on days +3 and +4 were administered. The sequencing here drew on CD8+ T cells sorted from blood, taken after allogeneic stem cell transplant with posttransplant cyclophosphamide. The origin of the receptors is a male patient between 60 and 69 years old who received an allogeneic stem cell transplant from a related donor and was CMV-positive. Certain T cells may be donor cells from the graft.

The chain is built from TRBV4-3 and TRBJ1-1, with D hard to call. CDR1 is LGHNA and CDR2 is YSLEER in the germline V gene. The V end lost 0 bases, the J end lost 0 bases, and 8 bases lay between the germline ends. The CDR3 is 15 residues long. CDR3 in DNA: TGCGCCAGCAGCCAAGAAGCCCGGTTGAACACTGAAGCTTTCTTT. Its protein is CASSQEARLNTEAFF.

This chain uses TRBV12-5 with TRBJ2-7; D possibly corresponds to TRBD1 (6 bases). V lost 1 base and J lost 2, with 15 bases in between. This CDR3 is 16 amino acids long. Germline V CDR1 and CDR2: LGHNT, FRNRAP. CDR3 DNA: TGTGCTAGTGGTTTGGACTTACCAGGGGTAACCTACGAGCAGTACTTC. It encodes CASGLDLPGVTYEQYF.

The chain links TRBV5-1 to TRBJ1-1; possibly TRBD1 for D (6 bases). This CDR3 contains 14 residues. Germline V gene data show CDR1 as SGHRS and CDR2 as YFSETQ. The V gene lost 7 bases and the J gene lost 2 bases, with 15 bases spanning the gap. The CDR3 region has the DNA TGCGCCAGCGGAGGTTGGGGACAAAACACTGAAGCTTTCTTT. It yields the protein CASGGWGQNTEAFF.

The chain recombines TRBV11-2 with TRBJ1-2; a weak D match, TRBD1 (5 bases). The CDR3 extends over 15 amino acids. V lost 5 bases to trimming and J lost 0 bases, with 13 bases between them. Germline V CDR1 and CDR2: SGHAT, FQNNGV. This chain's CDR3 is CASSVTQDPNYGYTF. For the CDR3, the DNA is TGTGCCAGCAGCGTTACACAGGACCCTAACTATGGCTACACCTTC.

The chain employs TRBV29-1 and TRBJ1-1; a possible D gene is TRBD1 (6 bases). Germline V gene sequence: CDR1 SQVTM, CDR2 ANQGSEA. This CDR3 has 12 amino acids. V dropped 5 bases and J dropped 4 bases, with 11 bases sitting between them. The DNA of the CDR3 is TGCAGCGTTCTAGAACAGGGCACTGAAGCTTTCTTT. It encodes CSVLEQGTEAFF.

The chain uses TRBV19 and TRBJ2-3; D perhaps matches TRBD2 (6 bases). CDR3 length: 11 amino acids. Trimming took 3 bases from V and 9 from J, leaving 7 bases between them. Looked up from germline, CDR1 is LNHDA and CDR2 is SQIVND (reference sequence). CDR3 sequence: CASSMGLTQYF. As DNA, the CDR3 is TGTGCCAGTAGTATGGGACTGACGCAGTATTTT. Combining the CDR3 with reference TRBV19 and TRBJ2-3 gives the whole variable domain DGGITQSPKYLFRKEGQNVTLSCEQNLNHDAMYWYRQDPGQGLRLIYYSQIVNDFQKGDIAEGYSVSREKKESFPLTVTSAQKNPTAFYLCASSMGLTQYFGPGTRLTVL.

V is TRBV5-4 and J is TRBJ2-7, with TRBD2 matching over 15 bases. There are 19 residues in the CDR3. Germline CDR1 reads SGHNT; CDR2 reads YYREEE (reference sequence). V was clipped by 4 bases and J by 1 base; unmatched bases: 12. The CDR3 sequence is CASSGPGLAGGTSSYEQYF. The CDR3 nucleotides read TGTGCCAGCAGCGGACCGGGACTAGCGGGGGGAACTAGTTCCTACGAGCAGTACTTC.

The rearrangement links TRBV15 to TRBJ1-2, with 8 bases aligning to TRBD1. Per the germline V gene, CDR1 is LNHNV and CDR2 is YYDKDF (reference sequence). The CDR3 loop spans 15 amino acids. V dropped 8 bases and J dropped 0; count of bases not matched to a gene: 8. CDR3 amino acids: CATSGQGVTNYGYTF. CDR3 coding DNA: TGTGCCACCTCAGGACAGGGCGTTACTAACTATGGCTACACCTTC. The full variable domain, its missing parts supplied by reference TRBV15 and TRBJ1-2, is DAMVIQNPRYQVTQFGKPVTLSCSQTLNHNVMYWYQQKSSQAPKLLFHYYDKDFNNEADTPDNFQSRRPNTSFCFLDIRSPGLGDTAMYLCATSGQGVTNYGYTFGSGTRLTVV.

The chain carries TRBV7-9 and TRBJ2-3; no firm D call. Germline CDR1 and CDR2: SEHNR and FQNEAQ (reference sequence). The ends were cut back, 5 bases at V and 0 bases at J, with 6 bases in the middle. The CDR3 covers 13 residues. CDR3 coding DNA: TGTGCCAGCAGCCGAGAGAGCACAGATACGCAGTATTTT. This translates into CASSRESTDTQYF.

The rearrangement joins TRBV6-5 to TRBJ1-2; TRBD1 matches 7 bases. CDR3 length: 14 residues. Germline V gene lookup returns CDR1 MNHEY and CDR2 SVGAGI. With V trimmed by 0 bases and J by 3 bases, 1 base remained unmatched. This chain's CDR3 is CASSYSTGHYGYTF. CDR3 DNA sequence: TGTGCCAGCAGTTACTCGACAGGGCACTATGGCTACACCTTC.

This clone showed up just once. The chain recombines TRBV9 with TRBJ1-3; D remains ambiguous. This CDR3 is 14 amino acids long. V was pared by 2 bases and J by 1 base, with 7 bases between. Germline V gives CDR1 SGDLS, CDR2 YYNGEE. The CDR3, as DNA: TGTGCCAGCAGCGTCGCGGGGTCTGGAAACACCATATATTTT. The encoded protein is CASSVAGSGNTIYF.

V usage is TRBV4-3 and J usage is TRBJ2-7; 11 bases fit TRBD2. V shed 0 bases, J shed 3 bases, and the junction held 13 bases outside the gene matches. Germline assignment: CDR1 LGHNA and CDR2 YSLEER. This CDR3 region has 19 residues. The CDR3 loop reads CASSQDISGGAATYYEQYF. The CDR3 DNA is TGCGCCAGCAGCCAAGATATTAGCGGGGGGGCCGCCACCTACTACGAGCAGTACTTC.

The chain has TRBV5-6 and TRBJ2-7; 7 bases are shared with TRBD1. The CDR3 is made up of 14 amino acids. Losses at the gene ends were 2 bases for V and 3 bases for J; bases not matched to a gene: 5. The V gene's germline CDR1 is SGHDT and CDR2 YYEEEE. The chain's CDR3 is CASSLEQGHYEQYF. CDR3 nucleotides: TGTGCCAGCAGCTTAGAACAGGGGCACTACGAGCAGTACTTC.

The rearrangement links TRBV7-2 to TRBJ2-3; 14 bases agree with TRBD2. Trimming removed 5 bases from V and 2 bases from J; junction bases left unmatched: 9. Germline V CDR1 and CDR2: SGHTA, FQGNSA. The CDR3 totals 18 residues. The CDR3 DNA reads TGTGCCAGCAGCACCGAGACTAGCGGGGGGGCCAACACAGATACGCAGTATTTT. It specifies CASSTETSGGANTDTQYF.

The genes are TRBV19 and TRBJ1-3; tentatively, D is TRBD1 (6 bases). V was trimmed by 5 bases and J by 0 bases, leaving 20 bases between them. Germline V CDR1 and CDR2: LNHDA, SQIVND (reference sequence). The CDR3 has 18 amino acids. The CDR3 region is CASSAILAGTNSGNTIYF. CDR3 in DNA: TGTGCCAGTAGTGCGATCTTGGCAGGGACAAACTCTGGAAACACCATATATTTT. The variable domain in full, with the rest retrieved from reference TRBV19 and TRBJ1-3, is DGGITQSPKYLFRKEGQNVTLSCEQNLNHDAMYWYRQDPGQGLRLIYYSQIVNDFQKGDIAEGYSVSREKKESFPLTVTSAQKNPTAFYLCASSAILAGTNSGNTIYFGEGSWLTVV.

V gene TRBV2 combines with J gene TRBJ1-4; perhaps TRBD1 as D (5 bases). Per the germline V gene, CDR1 is SNHLY and CDR2 is FYNNEI. This CDR3 is 14 amino acids long. V shed 6 bases and J shed 1 base, with 9 bases lying between them. The CDR3 loop is CASRQVGTNEKLFF. DNA of the CDR3: TGTGCCAGCAGACAGGTTGGAACTAATGAAAAACTGTTTTTT.